The 3 T cell receptor beta chains listed next were all sequenced from one sample in a study of cytomegalovirus exposure and HLA in healthy donors. Amplification used 60 Vbeta primers and 13 Jbeta primers. Here immunoSEQ multiplex PCR was the method, and the copy in TCRdb shows in-frame clones only, minus some. The sample has some 190,000 clones; more than 65% are singletons. The specimen was PBMCs. The receptor set was obtained from a female donor in good health and CMV-seronegative.

The CDR3 region has the DNA TGCAGCGTTGCGGGTAACACCGGGGAGCTGTTTTTT. Translating it yields CSVAGNTGELFF. The chain recombines TRBV29-1 with TRBJ2-2; D gene ambiguous. The CDR3 sequence is 12 residues long. The germline CDR1 and CDR2 sequences are SQVTM and ANQGSEA. Trimming took off 4 bases at V and 2 bases at J, with 5 bases between the two ends.

J is TRBJ2-1 and V is TRBV7-8; 12 bases align to TRBD2. J gave up 6 bases and V 3 bases, and 3 bases lay outside the gene matches. The CDR3 loop spans 15 amino acids. Germline CDR1 is SGHVS and CDR2 is FQNEAQ. The CDR3 here is CASSFWTSGTNEQFF. The CDR3 coding sequence is TGTGCCAGCAGCTTCTGGACTAGCGGGACCAATGAGCAGTTCTTC.

This chain links TRBV5-1 with TRBJ2-2; no clear D gene. This CDR3 has 15 amino acids. V dropped 4 bases and J dropped 0 bases, with 10 bases sitting between them. Germline loops: CDR1 SGHRS, CDR2 YFSETQ. The CDR3, as DNA: TGCGCCAGCAGCGTGGACGGTTCGAACACCGGGGAGCTGTTTTTT. As protein: CASSVDGSNTGELFF.